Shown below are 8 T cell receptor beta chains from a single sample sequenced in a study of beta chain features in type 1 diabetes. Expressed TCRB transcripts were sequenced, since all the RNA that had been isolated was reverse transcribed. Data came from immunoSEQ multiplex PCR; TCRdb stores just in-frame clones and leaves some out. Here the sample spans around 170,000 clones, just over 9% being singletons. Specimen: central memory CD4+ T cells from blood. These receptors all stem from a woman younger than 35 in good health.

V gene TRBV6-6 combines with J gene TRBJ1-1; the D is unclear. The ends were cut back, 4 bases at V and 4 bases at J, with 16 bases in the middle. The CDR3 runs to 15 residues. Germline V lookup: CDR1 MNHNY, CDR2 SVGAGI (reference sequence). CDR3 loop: CASSSPGTVGTEAFF. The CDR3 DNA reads TGTGCCAGCAGTTCCCCCGGAACAGTGGGCACTGAAGCTTTCTTT.

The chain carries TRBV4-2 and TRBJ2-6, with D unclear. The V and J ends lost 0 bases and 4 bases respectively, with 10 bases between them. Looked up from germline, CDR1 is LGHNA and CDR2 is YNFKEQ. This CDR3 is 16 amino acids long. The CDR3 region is CASSQETGSGANVLTF. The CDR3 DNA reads TGTGCCAGCAGCCAAGAAACGGGTTCCGGGGCCAACGTCCTGACTTTC.

The DNA for the CDR3 is TGCGCCAGCAGCCAAAGGGGGACCAGGGGACAGGGTCCGATCACCGGGGAGCTGTTTTTT. Protein: CASSQRGTRGQGPITGELFF. The chain joins TRBV4-1 to TRBJ2-2, with TRBD1 matching over 9 bases. The CDR3 covers 20 residues. V lost 2 bases, J lost 4 bases, and 17 bases stayed unmatched. Germline V gene data show CDR1 as MGHRA and CDR2 as YSYEKL.

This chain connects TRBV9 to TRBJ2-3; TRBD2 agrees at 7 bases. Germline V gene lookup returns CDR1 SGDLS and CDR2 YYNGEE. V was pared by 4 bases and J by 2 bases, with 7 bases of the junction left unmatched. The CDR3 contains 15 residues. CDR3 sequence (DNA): TGTGCCAGCAGCCAAACTAGCGAATTCACAGATACGCAGTATTTT. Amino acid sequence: CASSQTSEFTDTQYF.

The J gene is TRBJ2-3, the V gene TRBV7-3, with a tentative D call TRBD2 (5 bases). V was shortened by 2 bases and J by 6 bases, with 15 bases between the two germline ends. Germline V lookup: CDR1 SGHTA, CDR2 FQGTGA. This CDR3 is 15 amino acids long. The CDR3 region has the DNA TGTGCCAGCAGCTTAGGAGGAACACCCTGGGATACGCAGTATTTT. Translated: CASSLGGTPWDTQYF.

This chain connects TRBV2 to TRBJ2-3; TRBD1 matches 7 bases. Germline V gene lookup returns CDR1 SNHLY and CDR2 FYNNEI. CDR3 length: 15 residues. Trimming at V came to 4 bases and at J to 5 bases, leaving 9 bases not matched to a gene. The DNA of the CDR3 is TGTGCCAGCAGTGGGGACCAGGGGGTAGGAGATACGCAGTATTTT. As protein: CASSGDQGVGDTQYF.

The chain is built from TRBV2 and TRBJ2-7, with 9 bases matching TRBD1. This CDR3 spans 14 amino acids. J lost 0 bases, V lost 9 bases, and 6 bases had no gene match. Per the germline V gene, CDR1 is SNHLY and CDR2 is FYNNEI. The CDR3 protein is CASKGQGTSYEQYF. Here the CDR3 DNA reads TGTGCCAGTAAAGGACAGGGGACCTCCTACGAGCAGTACTTC.

As DNA, the CDR3 is TGTGCCAGCAGTGGGACAGGGGGGTACACTGAAGCTTTCTTT. This sequence encodes CASSGTGGYTEAFF. The chain recombines TRBV2 with TRBJ1-1; 10 nucleotides align to TRBD1. The CDR3 runs to 14 residues. The trim removed 4 bases at V and 3 bases at J, leaving 2 bases unmatched. Germline CDR1 and CDR2: SNHLY and FYNNEI.